This T cell receptor (beta chain) was recorded in a study of OX40 agonist ivuxolimab in advanced cancers. Across the whole study: At 0.01 to 10 mg/kg, ivuxolimab was administered intravenously to patients every 2 weeks. A male proportion of 70% to 90% was recorded, with mean age about 60 years and range about 20 to 79.

Germline CDR1 SEHNR, CDR2 FQNEAQ (reference sequence). V was clipped by 4 bases and J by 4 bases; unmatched bases: 19. The CDR3 spans 18 residues. Study results and caveats: Also showing low normalized T-cell clonal expansion were some of the nonresponders.

Notes on this clone: Its target is unknown.

Some clones are missing from TCRdb's copy, which holds only in-frame ones; the method was immunoSEQ multiplex PCR. The sample has 15,000 to 25,000 clones; roughly 79% are singletons. The sequencing here drew on CD4+ or CD8+ T cells sorted from blood, taken in a trial of the OX40 agonist ivuxolimab. The chain carries TRBV7-9 and TRBJ2-7; 7 bases map to TRBD2. This clonotype was obtained from an adult with an advanced solid tumor such as melanoma, head and neck, liver or kidney cancer. The CDR3: CASSSTLTHREARYEQYF. The DNA for the CDR3 is TGTGCCAGCAGCTCCACCTTAACCCACCGGGAGGCTAGATACGAGCAGTACTTC.